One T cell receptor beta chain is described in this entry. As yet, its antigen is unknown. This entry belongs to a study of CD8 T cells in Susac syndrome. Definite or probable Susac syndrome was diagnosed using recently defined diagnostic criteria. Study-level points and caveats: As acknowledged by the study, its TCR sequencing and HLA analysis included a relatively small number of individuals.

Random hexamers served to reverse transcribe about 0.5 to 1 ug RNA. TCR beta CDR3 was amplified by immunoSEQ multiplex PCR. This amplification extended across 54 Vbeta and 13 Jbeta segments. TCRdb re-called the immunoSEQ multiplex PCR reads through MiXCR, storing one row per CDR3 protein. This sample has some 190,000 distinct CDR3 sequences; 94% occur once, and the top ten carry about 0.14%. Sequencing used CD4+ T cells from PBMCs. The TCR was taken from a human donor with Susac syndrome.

The DNA for the CDR3 is TGCAGTGCCCAAACCGCCGGGTCTAACACCGGGGAGCTGTTTTTT. Translation gives CSAQTAGSNTGELFF. The chain links TRBV20-1 to TRBJ2-2; no reliable D call. CDR3 length: 15 amino acids. In germline, CDR1 is DFQATT, CDR2 SNEGSKA (reference sequence). V dropped 6 bases and J dropped 2 bases, with 16 bases sitting between them.